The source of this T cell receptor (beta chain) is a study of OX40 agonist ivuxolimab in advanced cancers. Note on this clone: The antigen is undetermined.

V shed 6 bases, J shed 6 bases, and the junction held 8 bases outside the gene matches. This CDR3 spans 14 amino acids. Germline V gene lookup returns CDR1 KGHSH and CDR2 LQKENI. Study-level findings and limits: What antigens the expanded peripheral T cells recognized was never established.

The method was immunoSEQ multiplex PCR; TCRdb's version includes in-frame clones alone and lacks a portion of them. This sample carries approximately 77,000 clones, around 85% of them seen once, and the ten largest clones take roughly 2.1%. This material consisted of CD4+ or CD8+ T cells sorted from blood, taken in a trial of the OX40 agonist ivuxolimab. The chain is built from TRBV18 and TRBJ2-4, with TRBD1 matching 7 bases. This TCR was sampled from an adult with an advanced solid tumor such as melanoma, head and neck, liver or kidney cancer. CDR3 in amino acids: CASSKDRRGNIQYF. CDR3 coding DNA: TGTGCCAGCTCGAAGGACAGGAGAGGAAACATTCAGTACTTC.